This TCR beta chain was obtained from a study of cytomegalovirus exposure and HLA in healthy donors. General study results and limits: As confirmed in vitro, a few CMV-associated chains were specific for CMV antigens. Several top significant clusters appeared, in a later analysis, to be linked to common viral pathogens. Later analysis reportedly placed an Asian-associated ancestry cluster below the approximately 650-donor mean in N-insertions.

Amplification used 60 Vbeta primers and 13 Jbeta primers. Using immunoSEQ multiplex PCR, the repertoire was profiled, and TCRdb retains in-frame clones only, with some absent. There are over 100,000 clones in the sample; over 60% occur only once, and roughly 2.4% lies in the top ten. This cohort consisted of healthy bone marrow donors. The V gene end was trimmed by 5 bases and the J gene end by 4 bases; junction bases not matched to a gene: 5. CDR3 length: 15 residues. Germline values: CDR1 LNHDA, CDR2 SQIVND (reference sequence). In this sample, this clone turned up a few times. Antigen specificity is unknown.

This TCR derives from a woman aged 25 to 39 in good health and CMV-seronegative. V and J are TRBV19 and TRBJ1-5; 10 bases agree with TRBD1. Sequencing was performed on PBMCs. The DNA for the CDR3 is TGTGCCAGTAGTCTACAGGACAGGGGGAATCAGCCCCAGCATTTT. It specifies CASSLQDRGNQPQHF.